This TCR beta chain stems from a study of Graves' ophthalmopathy and Graves' hyperthyroidism. The study's findings and limits: Ophthalmopathy progression prediction by the model yielded a sensitivity of about 70% and a specificity of around 72%. Blood also carried most expanded thyroid clonotypes exceeding 0.001 frequency.

V shed 2 bases and J shed 8 bases, with 6 bases lying between them. This CDR3 has 11 residues. Germline assignment: CDR1 MNHNS and CDR2 SASEGT. This clonotype was observed many times. The target antigen is unknown. Amplification from RNA transcripts yielded the TCR beta CDR3 regions. First-round RT-PCR used HTBI primers; second-round multiplex PCR followed. MiXCR, applied by TCRdb to the multiplex PCR reads, yields one record per CDR3 protein. Here the sample spans about 400,000 distinct CDR3 sequences, 15% being singletons. Sample: peripheral blood. The clonotype originates from a woman in her late teens or twenties with stable Graves' hyperthyroidism. V and J are TRBV6-1 and TRBJ1-2, with TRBD1 as a possible D gene (5 bases). The CDR3 here is CASSEHRGYTF. For the CDR3, the DNA is TGTGCCAGCAGTGAACACAGGGGCTACACCTTC.